Described below is a single TCR beta chain sequence and its context. Its antigen is not yet known. No quality values exist for individual bases; no much larger clone is one base distant. Samples from volunteer blood donors who had recovered from COVID-19 were contributed by a second Seattle source. Collaborating institutions collected whole blood in K2EDTA tubes following their own protocols. Collaborator samples were shipped for TCRbeta analysis as frozen whole blood, isolated PBMCs, or DNA extracted from either sample type. TCRbeta CDR3 regions were amplified from genomic DNA using the immunoSEQ Assay, a bias-controlled multiplex PCR. Per the authors' processing: The number of nucleated cells in each sample was estimated from the amplification of reference gene primers within the assay. To quantify the absolute abundance of each unique TCRbeta CDR3 rearrangement, sequence reads were collapsed and filtered. Productive Simpson clonality was computed per sample as the square root of Simpson's diversity index over productive rearrangements. This is the immuneACCESS table as TCRdb keeps it, with only in-frame sequences that have V and J called. A part of the clones is gone; compared with another copy, unresolved V genes explain less than half, and the rest is unexplained. That table supplies the V and J calls and clone size; D and trimming were determined from the DNA. For this sample the table gives some 150,000 clones, of which about 85% were detected only once. Clones ranked in the top ten supply 1% to 1.5% of the sample.

These data belong to a study of blood T cell repertoires in COVID-19 (dated by TCRdb to about 2020). Some background on the complete study: Samples from collaborators originated in the United States, Italy and Spain and spanned both the acute and convalescent phases of COVID-19. The samples were drawn from the first 160 participants of the ongoing ImmuneRACE study and from 950 to 1,500 subjects provided by 6 global collaborators. The sample metadata nearly always contained a de-identified subject ID, COVID-19 status, age in years and sex. The prospective study material was composed of cDNA or gDNA derived from T cells, B-cell-depleted T cells, or PBMCs. The repertoires were released in a freely available public database intended as a resource for research on the immune response to SARS-CoV-2. Where HLA class I and class II types were available, the types were taken from metadata supplied by the sample provider, not from assay-based typing. The dataset comprised deeply sampled blood TCRbeta repertoires from subjects exposed to, actively infected with, or recovered from COVID-19.

The paper's findings and limits, for the study overall: Clinical and demographic metadata were provided uncurated, with the amount varying by source and participant.

CDR1 and CDR2, looked up from the germline V gene, are SNHLY and FYNNEI. V is pruned by 6 bases and J by 5 bases, leaving 7 bases of the junction without a gene match. CDR3 length: 15 amino acids, cysteine to phenylalanine. Here the CDR3 DNA is all that survives: 45 bases in frame from base 1. The chain links TRBV2 with TRBJ2-1; 10 central nucleotides agree with TRBD2. The clonotype comes from a man aged 60-69 years who had recovered from COVID-19. The source material was peripheral blood. The DNA sequence reads TGTGCCAGCAGGGGGACTAGCGCAACCGACAATGAGCAGTTCTTC. Translated, it gives CASRGTSATDNEQFF.